Presented here are 15 T cell receptor beta chains from one specimen sequenced in a study of T cells in Graves' hyperthyroidism and ophthalmopathy. RNA transcripts provided the source from which TCR beta CDR3 regions were amplified. The study used the HTBI primer set for a first-round RT-PCR of the TCR CDR3. TCRdb reprocessed the multiplex PCR reads via MiXCR and lists one record per CDR3 protein. The sample records some 460,000 distinct CDR3 sequences, approximately 14% being singletons. Source material: blood. All receptors come from a young woman with Graves' hyperthyroidism.

The rearrangement links TRBV19 to TRBJ1-2; D perhaps matches TRBD1 (5 bases). Germline lookup yields CDR1 LNHDA and CDR2 SQIVND (reference sequence). The CDR3 contains 14 residues. The V end was cut by 5 bases, the J end by 4 bases, with 14 bases between. The CDR3 sequence: CASSHIPQGYGYTF. The CDR3 region has the DNA TGTGCCAGTAGTCATATCCCGCAGGGCTATGGCTACACCTTC.

About this clonotype: Germline is not matched at one junction end, which may reflect a read error. The chain carries TRBV19 and TRBJ1-1, with no clear D. Germline-derived CDR1 and CDR2 are LNHDA and SQIVND (reference sequence). The CDR3 totals 13 residues. The CDR3 DNA reads as TGTACCAGTAGTATAGGACTGAACACTGAAGCTTTCTTT. Translating it yields CTSSIGLNTEAFF.

This clonotype was observed at least ten times. This rearrangement joins TRBV6-1 to TRBJ2-1; 13 bases agree with TRBD2. This CDR3 is 15 amino acids long. Germline V gene lookup returns CDR1 MNHNS and CDR2 SASEGT. V shed 6 bases and J 9 bases; nucleotides not matched to a gene: 8. DNA for the CDR3: TGTGCCAGCAGCATCGGACTAGCGGGGGCCGGTGAGCAGTTCTTC. Its protein is CASSIGLAGAGEQFF.

This clonotype occurred many times. The chain has TRBV6-2 or TRBV6-3 and TRBJ2-5, with D possibly TRBD1 on 6 matching bases. There are 13 residues in the CDR3. The V gene's germline CDR1 is MNHEY and CDR2 SVGEGT. Trimming shortened V by 6 bases and J by 5 bases, and 13 bases separated the two germline ends. The CDR3 coding sequence is TGTGCCAGCAGGAAACAGGGTCGGGAGACCCAGTACTTC. Translated, it gives CASRKQGRETQYF.

This clonotype was observed at least ten times. The chain employs TRBV6-1 and TRBJ2-1; TRBD2 agrees at 7 bases. Trimming cost V 7 bases and J 7 bases; bases outside gene matches: 13. Germline assignment: CDR1 MNHNS and CDR2 SASEGT. This CDR3 spans 15 amino acids. The CDR3 sequence is CASTDLADPLNEQFF. The CDR3, as DNA: TGTGCCAGCACCGATCTAGCGGACCCACTTAATGAGCAGTTCTTC.

This clonotype showed up just once. V gene TRBV4-3 combines with J gene TRBJ2-1, with TRBD2 identical over 11 bases. V shed 0 bases, J shed 10 bases, and the junction held 20 bases outside the gene matches. This CDR3 spans 20 amino acids. The germline gives CDR1 LGHNA, CDR2 YSLEER. In DNA, the CDR3 is TGCGCCAGCAGCCAAGATGTAGCCTCTGATTGGGTAGCGGGGGGGAGGGAGCAGTTCTTC. It codes for CASSQDVASDWVAGGREQFF.

The gene calls are TRBV10-1 and TRBJ2-1, with D possibly TRBD2 on 6 matching bases. V was clipped by 3 bases and J by 4 bases, with 16 bases between them. There are 16 residues in the CDR3. Per the germline V gene, CDR1 is WNHNN and CDR2 is SYGVQD (reference sequence). This CDR3 reads CASSEGGSGSYNEQFF. In DNA, the CDR3 is TGCGCCAGCAGTGAAGGTGGGAGCGGGTCATACAATGAGCAGTTCTTC.

A word on this clonotype: A much larger clone differs from this one at a single base, so this may be a read error. The chain carries TRBV7-2 and TRBJ2-1, with 9 bases aligning to TRBD1. The CDR3 has 15 residues. The V gene end was trimmed by 5 bases and the J gene end by 8 bases; junction bases not matched to a gene: 10. Germline-derived CDR1 and CDR2 are SGHTA and FQGNSA. CDR3 residues: CASSDRGRKRDEQFF. CDR3 DNA sequence: TGTGCCAGCAGCGACAGGGGGAGAAAACGTGATGAGCAGTTCTTC.

This clonotype has at least ten counts. This chain connects TRBV12-3 or TRBV12-4 to TRBJ2-7; D possibly uses TRBD1 or TRBD2 (6 bases each). The CDR3 consists of 13 residues. V was shortened by 4 bases and J by 3 bases, with 10 bases between the two germline ends. This chain's CDR3 is CASSWRGYYEQYF. In DNA, the CDR3 is TGTGCCAGCAGTTGGAGGGGGTACTACGAGCAGTACTTC.

This clonotype was recorded only once. This sequence may be a read error, since a much larger clone differs from it by one base. The chain carries TRBV2 and TRBJ2-5; TRBD2 aligns across 9 bases. The germline CDR1 and CDR2 sequences are SNHLY and FYNNEI. This CDR3 has 13 amino acids. The CDR3 sequence: CATKRGAQETRYF. As DNA, the CDR3 is TGTGCCACCAAGCGGGGGGCCCAAGAGACCCGGTACTTC.

CDR3 in amino acids: CASSPDRGRSPLHF. The DNA for the CDR3 is TGCGCCAGCAGCCCGGACAGGGGAAGGTCACCCCTCCACTTT. The chain couples TRBV5-1 to TRBJ1-6; 9 nucleotides line up with TRBD1. This CDR3 is 14 amino acids long. Germline CDR1 reads SGHRS; CDR2 reads YFSETQ. Losses at the gene ends were 4 bases for V and 10 bases for J; bases not matched to a gene: 6.

Worth noting for this clonotype: A much bigger clone sits one base away, suggesting this may be a read error. The rearrangement links TRBV11-1 to TRBJ1-2, with 8 bases aligning to TRBD1. This CDR3 contains 14 residues. V trimming: 3 bases; J trimming: 7 bases; junction bases outside the gene matches: 7. CDR1 is SGHAT, CDR2 FQDESV, per germline (reference sequence). The CDR3 region has the DNA TGTGCCAGCAGCTTGCTGGACAGGGACTTTGGCTACACCTTC. This encodes CASSLLDRDFGYTF. The full variable domain, its missing parts supplied by reference TRBV11-1 and TRBJ1-2, is EAEVAQSPRYKITEKSQAVAFWCDPISGHATLYWYRQILGQGPELLVQFQDESVVDDSQLPKDRFSAERLKGVDSTLKIQPAELGDSAMYLCASSLLDRDFGYTFGSGTRLTVV.

V gene TRBV7-2 combines with J gene TRBJ1-2; D unclear. Germline V gene lookup returns CDR1 SGHTA and CDR2 FQGNSA. The CDR3 contains 12 residues. V was pared by 7 bases and J by 8 bases, with 14 bases between. As DNA, the CDR3 is TGTGCCAGCACCTCAACAATCCGCGGCTACACCTTC. It yields the protein CASTSTIRGYTF. Complete variable domain (other parts from reference TRBV7-2 and TRBJ1-2): GAGVSQSPSNKVTEKGKDVELRCDPISGHTALYWYRQSLGQGLEFLIYFQGNSAPDKSGLPSDRFSAERTGGSVSTLTIQRTQQEDSAVYLCASTSTIRGYTFGSGTRLTVV.

This chain joins TRBV4-1 and TRBJ1-5, with 10 positions matching TRBD1. This CDR3 spans 17 amino acids. Unmatched junction bases numbered 8, after V lost 0 bases and J lost 6 bases. Per germline, CDR1 MGHRA and CDR2 YSYEKL. The CDR3 DNA follows: TGCGCCAGCAGCCAAGATCCTGGACAGGGGGTCGGTCAGCCCCAGCATTTT. Its translation is CASSQDPGQGVGQPQHF.

The chain couples TRBV3-1 to TRBJ1-1, with D perhaps TRBD1 (5 bases). Germline CDR1 and CDR2: LGHDT and YNNKEL (reference sequence). This CDR3 has 15 residues. V was clipped by 2 bases and J by 5 bases, with 15 bases between them. CDR3 in amino acids: CASSQRRGVGTEAFF. For the CDR3, the DNA is TGTGCCAGCAGCCAAAGGCGGGGGGTTGGTACTGAAGCTTTCTTT.